The 16 T cell receptor beta chains below all came from one sample that was sequenced in a study of breast tumors, draining lymph nodes, adjacent tissues. TCRdb re-called the multiplex PCR reads with MiXCR, one entry per CDR3 protein. The sample holds some 83,000 distinct CDR3 sequences; about 21% are singletons and the top ten take 2% to 3%. Breast cancer patients provided tissue from their axillary draining lymph nodes. The material sequenced was axillary lymph node tissue. These receptors originate from a female donor with breast cancer. Some clones in this sample may be carry-over from other donors' samples.

This clonotype was detected many times. The V gene is TRBV29-1, the J gene TRBJ2-5, with 8 positions matching TRBD2. With 5 bases clipped from V and 5 bases from J, the junction kept 13 bases outside the gene matches. Germline V gives CDR1 SQVTM, CDR2 ANQGSEA. CDR3 length: 15 residues. In nucleotides, the CDR3 is TGCAGCGTTTCCTGGGGGGACCGGACTAGCGAGACCCAGTACTTC. Translating it yields CSVSWGDRTSETQYF.

This clonotype was recorded many times. The chain combines TRBV19 with TRBJ1-5, with TRBD1 identical over 10 bases. With V trimmed by 4 bases and J by 2 bases, 5 bases remained unmatched. Germline CDR1 reads LNHDA; CDR2 reads SQIVND (reference sequence). This CDR3 is 16 amino acids long. The CDR3 protein is CASSNRDRGRNQPQHF. CDR3 coding DNA: TGTGCCAGTAGTAACCGGGACAGGGGCCGCAATCAGCCCCAGCATTTT. Together with reference TRBV19 and TRBJ1-5, the CDR3 gives the full variable domain: DGGITQSPKYLFRKEGQNVTLSCEQNLNHDAMYWYRQDPGQGLRLIYYSQIVNDFQKGDIAEGYSVSREKKESFPLTVTSAQKNPTAFYLCASSNRDRGRNQPQHFGDGTRLSIL.

There are many counts of this clonotype. This rearrangement joins TRBV5-1 to TRBJ2-2, with 7 bases fitting TRBD1. Germline V gives CDR1 SGHRS, CDR2 YFSETQ. Trimming at V came to 3 bases and at J to 1 base, leaving 3 bases not matched to a gene. CDR3 length: 15 amino acids. CDR3 amino acids: CASSYRTGNTGELFF. CDR3 in DNA: TGCGCCAGCAGCTATAGGACAGGGAACACCGGGGAGCTGTTTTTT. Full variable domain (rest looked up from reference TRBV5-1 and TRBJ2-2): KAGVTQTPRYLIKTRGQQVTLSCSPISGHRSVSWYQQTPGQGLQFLFEYFSETQRNKGNFPGRFSGRQFSNSRSEMNVSTLELGDSALYLCASSYRTGNTGELFFGEGSRLTVL.

This clonotype was seen at least ten times. This sequence joins TRBV2 and TRBJ2-7; D perhaps matches TRBD1 (6 bases). Germline CDR1 and CDR2: SNHLY and FYNNEI. Trimming pared 8 bases from V and 3 bases from J, leaving 20 bases between. The CDR3 totals 15 residues. The CDR3 DNA reads as TGTGCCAGCGCCCAGGACGGGACATACCTCTACGAGCAGTACTTC. Amino acid sequence: CASAQDGTYLYEQYF.

This clonotype occurred many times. The rearrangement uses TRBV7-6 and TRBJ2-7; 7 bases line up with TRBD2. V lost 5 bases to trimming and J lost 2 bases; unmatched junction nucleotides: 6. Germline CDR1 SGHVS, CDR2 FNYEAQ. The CDR3 covers 14 residues. CDR3 bases: TGTGCCAGCAGCAAGAGCGGGGCTACCTACGAGCAGTACTTC. Protein product: CASSKSGATYEQYF.

This clonotype was observed at least ten times. For the CDR3, the DNA is TGCGCCAGCAGCCCCGTAGGACAGGTCCGGGAGACCCAGTACTTC. Protein: CASSPVGQVRETQYF. This rearrangement joins TRBV5-1 to TRBJ2-5; 7 bases fit TRBD1. CDR1 SGHRS and CDR2 YFSETQ come from the germline V gene. J lost 5 bases, V lost 4 bases, and 11 bases had no gene match. CDR3 length: 15 residues.

There are many counts of this clonotype. This chain joins TRBV5-1 and TRBJ2-7, with TRBD1 identical over 8 bases. The CDR3 totals 15 residues. Looked up from germline, CDR1 is SGHRS and CDR2 is YFSETQ. Unmatched junction bases numbered 11, after V lost 4 bases and J lost 5 bases. CDR3 nucleotide sequence: TGCGCCAGCAGCGGACAGGGTCGGAATGGAGACGAGCAGTACTTC. This translates into CASSGQGRNGDEQYF.

In its sample, this clonotype was seen many times. V usage is TRBV4-3 and J usage is TRBJ2-1; TRBD2 is a possible D gene (5 bases). This CDR3 contains 15 residues. V lost 0 bases, J lost 8 bases, and 14 bases lay in between. CDR1 LGHNA and CDR2 YSLEER come from the germline V gene. CDR3 sequence reads: CASSQDTGSIDEQFF. In DNA, the CDR3 is TGCGCCAGCAGCCAAGATACGGGGAGTATCGATGAGCAGTTCTTC.

As to this clonotype: This may arise from a read error, as a much more abundant clone is one base away. The chain uses TRBV3-1 and TRBJ1-4, with 7 bases that match TRBD1. The CDR3 loop spans 14 amino acids. Germline lookup yields CDR1 LGHDT and CDR2 YNNKEL (reference sequence). The CDR3 bases are TGTGCCTGCAGCCAAGCACAGGGGCTTGAAAAACTGTTTTTT. It yields the protein CACSQAQGLEKLFF.

This clonotype was found once. A junction boundary mismatches the germline segment, possibly from a read error. The J gene is TRBJ1-2, the V gene TRBV11-3; D is ambiguous. Germline values: CDR1 SGHNT, CDR2 YENEEA. The CDR3 sequence is 12 residues long. CDR3 region: CASSLGNYDYTF. CDR3 coding DNA: TGTGCCAGCAGCTTAGGAAACTATGACTACACCTTC.

Many counts were recorded for this clonotype. The gene calls are TRBV4-2 and TRBJ2-3; D unclear. Trimming left V 0 bases short and J 2 bases short, with 9 bases between. This CDR3 contains 15 residues. Germline V gene lookup returns CDR1 LGHNA and CDR2 YNFKEQ. The CDR3 loop is CASSQDAVSTDTQYF. Here the CDR3 DNA reads TGTGCCAGCAGCCAAGATGCCGTCTCCACAGATACGCAGTATTTT.

This clonotype was seen repeatedly, ten times or more. The rearrangement uses TRBV12-3 or TRBV12-4 and TRBJ2-7, with a possible D match to TRBD1 (5 bases). Between the trimmed V and J ends, which lost 8 bases and 3 bases, there was a span of 14 bases. This CDR3 has 13 amino acids. The CDR3 protein is CASQSDTIYEQYF. CDR3 DNA: TGTGCCAGCCAGTCGGACACCATCTACGAGCAGTACTTC.

This clonotype was observed at least ten times. V usage is TRBV11-2 and J usage is TRBJ2-5, with D possibly called TRBD1 or TRBD2 (5 bases each). From germline, CDR1 is SGHAT and CDR2 FQNNGV. The CDR3 runs 13 residues. V lost 7 bases and J lost 7, with 16 bases in between. The CDR3 coding sequence is TGTGCCAGCAACCGGGACGGCTTAGGGACCCAGTACTTC. Translation gives CASNRDGLGTQYF.

This clonotype was counted only a few times. J is TRBJ2-7 and V is TRBV28, with D perhaps matching TRBD2 (7 bases). The V gene's germline CDR1 is MDHEN and CDR2 SYDVKM. The CDR3 contains 16 residues. Trimming removed 6 bases at V and 3 bases at J, with 21 bases between. CDR3 bases: TGTGCCAGCAGGGCCGGGGCGGCGAGGGGGGGCTACGAGCAGTACTTC. This translates into CASRAGAARGGYEQYF.

This clonotype was seen many times. The rearrangement joins TRBV2 to TRBJ2-2; 11 positions agree with TRBD1. Germline loops: CDR1 SNHLY, CDR2 FYNNEI. The V and J ends lost 6 bases and 6 bases, in that order; junction bases with no gene match: 6. CDR3 size: 15 residues. CDR3 bases: TGTGCCAGCAGGGACAGGGGGCAGAGGTCCGGGGAGCTGTTTTTT. Translated: CASRDRGQRSGELFF.

Ten or more counts support this clonotype. CDR3 sequence (DNA): TGTGCCAGTAGTATCGGGGCAGGGACCTCCTACGAGCAGTACTTC. Its translation is CASSIGAGTSYEQYF. The chain has TRBV19 and TRBJ2-7; D is tentatively TRBD1 or TRBD2 (5 bases each). This CDR3 region has 15 residues. The V end lost 3 bases, the J end lost 0 bases, and 12 bases lay between the germline ends. CDR1 and CDR2 (germline): LNHDA, SQIVND (reference sequence).